This TCR beta chain was observed in a study of blood T cell repertoires in COVID-19. Looking at the study overall: Specimens from acute and convalescent COVID-19 originated in the United States, Italy and Spain.

Repertoires were generated with immunoSEQ multiplex PCR, while TCRdb's copy carries only in-frame clones and drops some. The sample gives 200,000 to 250,000 clones, about four fifths of which show up once; around 2% is in the top ten. This clonotype was sampled from a man in his thirties or forties who had recovered from COVID-19. The source material was peripheral blood.

For the CDR3, the DNA is TGTGCCAGCAGACTAGGGACTACCGAGCTGTTTTTT. Its translation is CASRLGTTELFF. The V call is TRBV3-1 (or the pseudogene TRBV3-2), the J call TRBJ2-2; 7 bases agree with TRBD2. There are 12 residues in the CDR3. Per the germline V gene, CDR1 is LGHDT and CDR2 is YNNKEL (reference sequence). V was pared by 6 bases and J by 11 bases, with 6 bases of the junction left unmatched.